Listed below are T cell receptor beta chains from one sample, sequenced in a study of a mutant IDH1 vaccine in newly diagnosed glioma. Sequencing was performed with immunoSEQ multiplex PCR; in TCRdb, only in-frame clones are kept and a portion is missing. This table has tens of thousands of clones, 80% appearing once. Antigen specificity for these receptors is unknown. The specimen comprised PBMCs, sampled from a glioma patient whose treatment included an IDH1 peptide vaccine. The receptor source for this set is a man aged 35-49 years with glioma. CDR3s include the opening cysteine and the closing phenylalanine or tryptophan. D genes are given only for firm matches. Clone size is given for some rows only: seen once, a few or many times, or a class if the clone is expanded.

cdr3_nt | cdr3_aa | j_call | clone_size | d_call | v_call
TGTGCCAGCAGCAGAGGGACCGCAGAGTATGGCTACACCTTC | CASSRGTAEYGYTF | TRBJ1-2 | NA | NA | TRBV6-6
TGCGCCAGCAGCCACGACTCTGGGGCCAACGTCCTGACTTTC | CASSHDSGANVLTF | TRBJ2-6 | few | NA | TRBV4-1
TGTGCCTGGAGTGGGGGAGGAAGCACAGATACGCAGTATTTT | CAWSGGGSTDTQYF | TRBJ2-3 | NA | NA | TRBV30
TGTGCCAGCAGCCAAGATTGGACGGGAACGCAGTATTTT | CASSQDWTGTQYF | TRBJ2-3 | NA | NA | TRBV14
TGTGCCAGCAGCGTAGGGGGAGCGGAGCAAGAGACCCAGTACTTC | CASSVGGAEQETQYF | TRBJ2-5 | NA | NA | TRBV9
TGCGCCAGCAGCTTGGGGACGACAGGCTATGGCTACACCTTC | CASSLGTTGYGYTF | TRBJ1-2 | NA | NA | TRBV5-1
TGCAGCGTTGGGGGTCAGGAATACGAGCAGTACTTC | CSVGGQEYEQYF | TRBJ2-7 | NA | NA | TRBV29-1
TGTGCCAGCAGCTCGGACAGGGGGCCTCAGCCCCAGCATTTT | CASSSDRGPQPQHF | TRBJ1-5 | many | TRBD1 | TRBV7-2
TGTGCCAGCAGATCGGAGGGGAGTGGTTCACCCCTCCACTTT | CASRSEGSGSPLHF | TRBJ1-6 | NA | NA | TRBV28
TGCGCCAGCAGTGCAGAAGAGGGAGGCTATGGCTACACCTTC | CASSAEEGGYGYTF | TRBJ1-2 | medium-sized | NA | TRBV5-1